A selection of T cell receptor beta chains follows, all from one sample in a study of blood T cell repertoires in COVID-19. The assay was immunoSEQ multiplex PCR, and TCRdb's table has in-frame clones only and misses some. The sample shows fewer than 350,000 clones, approximately 90% of them seen only once. What was sequenced was peripheral blood. Every receptor here comes from a young woman with COVID-19, enrolled during active disease. Both conserved end residues are part of each CDR3. The D gene is left open where the match is weak. Size tells how often a clone was seen (once, few, many) or the class of an expanded clone, and some rows leave it out.

J,V,length,size,D,CDR3,DNA
TRBJ1-3,TRBV5-5,15,.,.,CASSFLLYSGNTIYF,TGTGCCAGCAGCTTCTTGCTCTACTCTGGAAACACCATATATTTT
TRBJ1-2,TRBV6-4,12,.,.,CASSDGRLAYTF,TGTGCCAGCAGTGACGGCCGACTTGCCTACACCTTC
TRBJ1-5,TRBV4-1,13,.,TRBD1,CASSQQGDQPQHF,TGCGCCAGCAGCCAACAGGGGGATCAGCCCCAGCATTTT
TRBJ1-5,TRBV28,15,.,TRBD1,CASSPGTGLTQPQHF,TGTGCCAGCAGTCCCGGGACAGGATTAACGCAGCCCCAGCATTTT
TRBJ1-5,TRBV6-1,15,.,TRBD1,CASSEIWQGGQPQHF,TGTGCCAGCAGTGAAATCTGGCAGGGGGGACAGCCCCAGCATTTT
TRBJ1-6,TRBV27,15,few,TRBD1,CASSLTGEGNSPLHF,TGTGCCAGCAGTTTGACAGGGGAGGGTAATTCACCCCTCCACTTT
TRBJ1-5,TRBV10-1,15,.,TRBD1,CASTLDRESNQPQHF,TGCGCCAGCACCTTGGACAGGGAAAGCAATCAGCCCCAGCATTTT
TRBJ1-2,TRBV28,14,.,TRBD1,CASSMTGYSKGYTF,TGTGCCAGCAGCATGACAGGGTATTCCAAGGGCTACACCTTC
TRBJ2-3,TRBV5-1,15,.,TRBD1,CASSRQGSPGDTQYF,TGCGCCAGCAGCCGACAGGGGTCGCCCGGTGATACGCAGTATTTT
TRBJ2-7,TRBV10-3,16,.,TRBD2,CAIRSVQREPGYEQYF,TGTGCCATCAGATCCGTTCAGCGGGAGCCCGGCTACGAGCAGTACTTC
TRBJ2-1,TRBV2,15,.,TRBD2,CASSEGTSGDNEQFF,TGTGCCAGCAGTGAAGGGACTAGCGGCGACAATGAGCAGTTCTTC
TRBJ1-3,TRBV10-3,19,.,TRBD1,CAISESMAGGLGAGNTIYF,TGTGCCATCAGTGAGTCGATGGCAGGGGGACTGGGGGCAGGAAACACCATATATTTT
TRBJ2-7,TRBV10-2,12,.,.,CASTLSSYEQYF,TGCGCCAGCACCTTGTCCTCCTACGAGCAGTACTTC
TRBJ2-7,TRBV5-1,13,.,.,CASSEGLKHEQYF,TGCGCCAGCAGCGAAGGACTAAAGCACGAGCAGTACTTC
TRBJ2-7,TRBV9,15,.,TRBD2,CASSVAGTSDYEQYF,TGTGCCAGCAGCGTAGCGGGGACTAGCGACTACGAGCAGTACTTC
TRBJ2-5,TRBV2,16,.,.,CAINGGGRERQETQYF,TGTGCCATCAACGGGGGCGGGCGGGAGAGACAAGAGACCCAGTACTTC
TRBJ2-7,TRBV24-1,15,.,.,CATSDPRDLGGEQYF,TGTGCCACCAGTGACCCACGAGACTTAGGGGGCGAGCAGTACTTC